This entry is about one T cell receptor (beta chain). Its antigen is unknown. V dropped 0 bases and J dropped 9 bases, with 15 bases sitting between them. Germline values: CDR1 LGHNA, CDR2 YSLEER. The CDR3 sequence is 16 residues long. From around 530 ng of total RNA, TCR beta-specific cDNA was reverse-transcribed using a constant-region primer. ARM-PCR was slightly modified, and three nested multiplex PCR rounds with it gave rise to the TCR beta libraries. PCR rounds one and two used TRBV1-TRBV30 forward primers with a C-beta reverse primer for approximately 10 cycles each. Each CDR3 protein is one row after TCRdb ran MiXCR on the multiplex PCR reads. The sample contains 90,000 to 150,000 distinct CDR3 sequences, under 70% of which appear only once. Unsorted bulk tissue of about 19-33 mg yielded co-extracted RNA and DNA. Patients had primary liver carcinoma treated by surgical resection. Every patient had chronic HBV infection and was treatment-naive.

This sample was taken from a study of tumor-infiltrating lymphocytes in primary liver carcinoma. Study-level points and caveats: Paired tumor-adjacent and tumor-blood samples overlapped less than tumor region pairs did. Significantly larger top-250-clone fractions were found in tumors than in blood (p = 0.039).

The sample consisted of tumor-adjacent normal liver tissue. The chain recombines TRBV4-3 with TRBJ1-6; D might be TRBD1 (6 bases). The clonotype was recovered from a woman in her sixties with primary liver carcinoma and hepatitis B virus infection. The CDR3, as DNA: TGCGCCAGCAGCCAAGATTCCCCCGGGGGGGCTTCACCCCTCCACTTT. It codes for CASSQDSPGGASPLHF.